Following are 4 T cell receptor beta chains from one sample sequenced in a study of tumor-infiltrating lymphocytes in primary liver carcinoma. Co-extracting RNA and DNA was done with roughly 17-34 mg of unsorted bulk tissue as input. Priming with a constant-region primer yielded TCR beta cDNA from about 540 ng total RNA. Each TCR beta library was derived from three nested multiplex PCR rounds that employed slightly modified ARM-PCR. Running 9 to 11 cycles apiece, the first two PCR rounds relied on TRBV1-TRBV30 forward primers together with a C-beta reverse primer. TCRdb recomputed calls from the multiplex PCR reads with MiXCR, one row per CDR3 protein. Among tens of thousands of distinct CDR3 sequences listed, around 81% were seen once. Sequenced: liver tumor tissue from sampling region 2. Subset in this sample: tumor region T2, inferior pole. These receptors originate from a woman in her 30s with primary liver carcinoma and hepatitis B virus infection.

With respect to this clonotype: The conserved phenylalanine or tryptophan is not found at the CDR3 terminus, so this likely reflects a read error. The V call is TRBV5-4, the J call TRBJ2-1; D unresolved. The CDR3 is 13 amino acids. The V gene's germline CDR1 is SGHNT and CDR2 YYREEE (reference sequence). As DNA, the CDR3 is TGTGCCAGCAGCCCCCAGGTCTCCAATGAACAGTTCCTC. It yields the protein CASSPQVSNEQFL.

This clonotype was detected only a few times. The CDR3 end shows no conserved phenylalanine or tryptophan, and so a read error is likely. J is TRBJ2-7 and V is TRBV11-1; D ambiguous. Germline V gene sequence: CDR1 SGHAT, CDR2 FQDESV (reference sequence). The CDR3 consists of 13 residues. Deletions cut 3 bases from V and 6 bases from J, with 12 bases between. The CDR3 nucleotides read TGTGCCAGCAGCTTGGGTTACCTCCGCGAGCAGTACTCC. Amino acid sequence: CASSLGYLREQYS.

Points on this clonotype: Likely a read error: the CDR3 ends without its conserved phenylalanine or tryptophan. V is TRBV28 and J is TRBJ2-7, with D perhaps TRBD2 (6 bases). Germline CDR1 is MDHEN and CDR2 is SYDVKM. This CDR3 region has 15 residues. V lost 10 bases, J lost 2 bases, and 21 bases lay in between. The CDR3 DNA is TGTGCCAATAGTTCACGGGACTTCGGGACCTACGAGCAGTACTCC. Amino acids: CANSSRDFGTYEQYS.

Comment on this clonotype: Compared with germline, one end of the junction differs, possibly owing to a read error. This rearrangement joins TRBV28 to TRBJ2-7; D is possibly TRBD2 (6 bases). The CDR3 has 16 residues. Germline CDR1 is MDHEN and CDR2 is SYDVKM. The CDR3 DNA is TGTGTCAGCAATTCAAAGTCTTGCGGGGTATCCTACGAGCAGTACTTC. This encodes CVSNSKSCGVSYEQYF.